A single sample gave rise to the 25 T cell receptor beta chains below, sequenced in a study of control samples from healthy donors and cancer patients. TCRdb's table, derived via immunoSEQ multiplex PCR, lists solely in-frame clones and lacks some. In the table there are under 200,000 clones, approximately 94% of which are singletons. The specimen was blood. The receptor source for this set is a woman in her forties in good health.

This clone occurred once. Here the CDR3 DNA reads TGTGCCAGCAGCCTACACGGACAGGGGGCGAACACCGGGGAGCTGTTTTTT. Translation gives CASSLHGQGANTGELFF. The chain links TRBV9 to TRBJ2-2; 10 nucleotides agree with TRBD1. The J segment lost 0 bases and the V segment lost 4 bases, leaving 6 bases of the junction unmatched. CDR3 length: 17 amino acids. Germline loops: CDR1 SGDLS, CDR2 YYNGEE.

The chain joins TRBV5-1 to TRBJ2-7; 8 bases align to TRBD2. The CDR3 covers 15 residues. The V gene's germline CDR1 is SGHRS and CDR2 YFSETQ. J was trimmed by 5 bases and V by 0 bases; bases with no gene match: 7. CDR3 sequence (DNA): TGCGCCAGCAGCTTGGAAAGCGGGGGTGGCGACGAGCAGTACTTC. Amino acid sequence: CASSLESGGGDEQYF.

The chain recombines TRBV9 with TRBJ2-1; 8 bases fit TRBD2. The CDR3 runs 15 residues. From germline, CDR1 is SGDLS and CDR2 YYNGEE. The V gene end was trimmed by 1 base and the J gene end by 3 bases; junction bases not matched to a gene: 3. For the CDR3, the DNA is TGTGCCAGCAGCGTACAGAGCGGGGGCTACAATGAGCAGTTCTTC. Amino acids: CASSVQSGGYNEQFF.

The CDR3 DNA reads TGTGCCAGCAGTCGGACTAGCGCACAAGAGACCCAGTACTTC. Protein sequence: CASSRTSAQETQYF. The chain is built from TRBV6-2 or TRBV6-3 and TRBJ2-5, with 9 nucleotides matching TRBD2. Germline CDR1 and CDR2: MNHEY and SVGEGT. The CDR3 contains 14 residues. Trimming at V came to 5 bases and at J to 2 bases, leaving 3 bases not matched to a gene.

The chain is built from TRBV4-3 and TRBJ2-2, with D unresolved. Between the trimmed V and J ends, which lost 0 bases and 7 bases, there was a span of 6 bases. This CDR3 is 13 amino acids long. CDR1 and CDR2 (germline): LGHNA, YSLEER. The CDR3 DNA sequence: TGCGCCAGCAGCCAAGATCTTGGCGGGGAGCTGTTTTTT. As protein: CASSQDLGGELFF.

The J gene is TRBJ1-2, the V gene TRBV5-6; D ambiguous. The CDR3 spans 14 residues. Per germline, CDR1 SGHDT and CDR2 YYEEEE. Trimming cost V 4 bases and J 2 bases, with 12 bases left between them. As DNA, the CDR3 is TGTGCCAGCAGCATCCGACAAACAAACTATGGCTACACCTTC. Translated: CASSIRQTNYGYTF.

The chain couples TRBV15 to TRBJ1-1, with 10 positions matching TRBD1. Germline V gene lookup returns CDR1 LNHNV and CDR2 YYDKDF (reference sequence). V dropped 2 bases and J dropped 5; count of bases not matched to a gene: 8. CDR3 length: 16 amino acids. The CDR3 loop is CATSRPRQGARTEAFF. The CDR3 nucleotides read TGTGCCACCAGCAGACCCCGACAGGGGGCGCGGACTGAAGCTTTCTTT.

This clone has just one count. The sample contains more than one DNA sequence encoding this CDR3. The J gene is TRBJ1-3, the V gene TRBV9; 10 nucleotides align to TRBD1. Germline lookup yields CDR1 SGDLS and CDR2 YYNGEE. V was clipped by 0 bases and J by 8 bases; unmatched bases: 2. This CDR3 contains 14 residues. CDR3 loop: CASSVGQGADTIYF. CDR3 DNA: TGTGCCAGCAGCGTAGGACAGGGGGCGGACACCATATATTTT.

V gene TRBV4-3 combines with J gene TRBJ1-2; D remains unclear. Trimming removed 0 bases at V and 5 bases at J, with 19 bases between. CDR1 and CDR2 (germline): LGHNA, YSLEER. The CDR3 is made up of 17 amino acids. The CDR3 reads CASSQEVIPDSTYGYTF. The CDR3 region has the DNA TGCGCCAGCAGCCAAGAGGTGATCCCGGATTCAACATATGGCTACACCTTC.

The chain couples TRBV27 to TRBJ2-1, with no clear D. This CDR3 comprises 16 residues. With 6 bases removed from V and 0 bases from J, the gap between germline ends came to 15 bases. Germline V CDR1 and CDR2: MNHEY, SMNVEV (reference sequence). The CDR3 coding sequence is TGTGCCAGCAGGTCAGGATGGCGGAGCTCCTACAATGAGCAGTTCTTC. As protein: CASRSGWRSSYNEQFF.

The chain uses TRBV5-6 and TRBJ1-2; D not resolved. Trimming cost V 5 bases and J 5 bases, with 16 bases left between them. Germline assignment: CDR1 SGHDT and CDR2 YYEEEE. The CDR3 extends over 14 amino acids. CDR3 protein: CASRNYASGYGYTF. Here the CDR3 DNA reads TGTGCCAGCAGAAACTATGCTTCGGGGTATGGCTACACCTTC.

CDR3 nucleotide sequence: TGCGCCAGCAGCCAATTACAGGGGGCCGGGGAGCTGTTTTTT. It yields the protein CASSQLQGAGELFF. The chain has TRBV4-3 and TRBJ2-2; 8 positions agree with TRBD1. CDR3 length: 14 amino acids. In germline, CDR1 is LGHNA, CDR2 YSLEER. Unmatched junction bases numbered 2, after V lost 2 bases and J lost 6 bases.

The chain carries TRBV15 and TRBJ2-7; a possible D gene is TRBD1 (5 bases). CDR3 length equals 13 residues. Trimming removed 8 bases at V and 4 bases at J, with 15 bases between. Germline loops: CDR1 LNHNV, CDR2 YYDKDF (reference sequence). In DNA, the CDR3 is TGTGCCACCTCCCCCAACAGGAGATACGAGCAGTACTTC. Its translation: CATSPNRRYEQYF.

V gene TRBV6-1 combines with J gene TRBJ2-7; D not certain. V gave up 0 bases and J gave up 0 bases, with 6 bases separating them. This CDR3 is built from 14 residues. Germline assignment: CDR1 MNHNS and CDR2 SASEGT. The CDR3: CASSEAWRSYEQYF. The CDR3 bases are TGTGCCAGCAGTGAAGCTTGGCGCTCCTACGAGCAGTACTTC.

The V call is TRBV10-3, the J call TRBJ1-4; 7 bases align to TRBD1. CDR3 length equals 14 residues. With 6 bases clipped from V and 5 bases from J, the junction kept 6 bases outside the gene matches. The germline V gene has CDR1 ENHRY and CDR2 SYGVKD. DNA of the CDR3: TGTGCCATCAGCGGGACAGCGGGGAATGAAAAACTGTTTTTT. Translation gives CAISGTAGNEKLFF.

The chain is built from TRBV29-1 and TRBJ1-2; no firm D call. The ends were cut back, 6 bases at V and 6 bases at J, with 20 bases in the middle. This CDR3 is 14 amino acids long. Looked up from germline, CDR1 is SQVTM and CDR2 is ANQGSEA. The CDR3 is CSVDLPGPGDGYTF. As DNA, the CDR3 is TGCAGCGTCGACTTACCGGGCCCCGGGGATGGCTACACCTTC.

This rearrangement joins TRBV15 to TRBJ1-2; weak D call: TRBD1 (5 bases). Trimming took 1 base from V and 3 from J, leaving 9 bases between them. The CDR3 contains 14 residues. Germline V gene data show CDR1 as LNHNV and CDR2 as YYDKDF (reference sequence). CDR3 in amino acids: CATSRGQTYYGYTF. In nucleotides, the CDR3 is TGTGCCACCAGCAGAGGACAGACCTACTATGGCTACACCTTC.

The chain employs TRBV6-1 and TRBJ1-5, with D possibly being TRBD1 (5 bases). Looked up from germline, CDR1 is MNHNS and CDR2 is SASEGT. The ends were cut back, 2 bases at V and 2 bases at J, with 10 bases in the middle. This CDR3 is built from 15 residues. CDR3 sequence: CASSERGRGNQPQHF. DNA of the CDR3: TGTGCCAGCAGTGAAAGGGGTCGGGGCAATCAGCCCCAGCATTTT.

The chain links TRBV5-1 to TRBJ1-2; D unresolved. V was pared by 0 bases and J by 6 bases, with 6 bases between. The CDR3 covers 12 residues. Looked up from germline, CDR1 is SGHRS and CDR2 is YFSETQ. The CDR3 loop is CASSLGRDGYTF. In DNA, the CDR3 is TGCGCCAGCAGCTTGGGAAGGGATGGCTACACCTTC.

V and J are TRBV6-5 and TRBJ2-7; no clear D gene. Germline V CDR1 and CDR2: MNHEY, SVGAGI. CDR3 length: 14 amino acids. V was pared by 2 bases and J by 2 bases, with 10 bases between. The CDR3 DNA is TGTGCCAGCAGTTACAGGGCACACACCTACGAGCAGTACTTC. This gives the protein CASSYRAHTYEQYF.

The rearrangement links TRBV5-6 to TRBJ2-5, with D tentatively TRBD2 (6 bases). Germline CDR1 reads SGHDT; CDR2 reads YYEEEE. The CDR3 runs to 16 residues. V was clipped by 2 bases and J by 1 base, with 15 bases between them. CDR3 DNA sequence: TGTGCCAGCAGCTTCAAACTGCCGGGACTCCAAGAGACCCAGTACTTC. Its translation is CASSFKLPGLQETQYF.

The chain uses TRBV1 and TRBJ2-2; the table's D gene call, TRBD1, was not cross checked with the DNA. TRBV1 is a known pseudogene. This CDR3 has 13 residues. The CDR3 protein is CTSFTGLCGELFF. Written as DNA, the CDR3 is TGCACCAGCTTCACAGGGCTGTGCGGGGAGCTGTTTTTT.

J is TRBJ1-6 and V is TRBV30; no reliable D call. V lost 3 bases to trimming and J lost 4 bases, with 10 bases between them. Germline CDR1 and CDR2: GTSNPN and SVGIG (reference sequence). The CDR3 contains 14 residues. In nucleotides, the CDR3 is TGTGCCTGGAGCGGGAGTAGGTATAATTCACCCCTCCACTTT. Translation: CAWSGSRYNSPLHF. Full variable domain (rest looked up from reference TRBV30 and TRBJ1-6): SQTIHQWPATLVQPVGSPLSLECTVEGTSNPNLYWYRQAAGRGLQLLFYSVGIGQISSEVPQNLSASRPQDRQFILSSKKLLLSDSGFYLCAWSGSRYNSPLHFGNGTRLTVT.

J is TRBJ1-5 and V is TRBV7-9, with 8 nucleotides matching TRBD1. After removal of 5 bases from V and 7 bases from J, the junction contained 7 bases not matched to a gene. The germline V gene has CDR1 SEHNR and CDR2 FQNEAQ (reference sequence). The CDR3 runs to 14 residues. The CDR3 region is CASSTDRGSQPQHF. In DNA form, the CDR3 reads TGTGCCAGCAGCACAGACAGGGGAAGCCAGCCCCAGCATTTT.

The CDR3 nucleotides read TGCGCCAGCAGCCAAGACCCGGGAGCGAACACCGGGGAGCTGTTTTTT. Translated: CASSQDPGANTGELFF. V is TRBV4-1 and J is TRBJ2-2; possible D gene TRBD2, 6 bases. CDR3 length: 16 amino acids. Trimming took 0 bases from V and 0 from J, leaving 8 bases between them. Germline loops: CDR1 MGHRA, CDR2 YSYEKL.